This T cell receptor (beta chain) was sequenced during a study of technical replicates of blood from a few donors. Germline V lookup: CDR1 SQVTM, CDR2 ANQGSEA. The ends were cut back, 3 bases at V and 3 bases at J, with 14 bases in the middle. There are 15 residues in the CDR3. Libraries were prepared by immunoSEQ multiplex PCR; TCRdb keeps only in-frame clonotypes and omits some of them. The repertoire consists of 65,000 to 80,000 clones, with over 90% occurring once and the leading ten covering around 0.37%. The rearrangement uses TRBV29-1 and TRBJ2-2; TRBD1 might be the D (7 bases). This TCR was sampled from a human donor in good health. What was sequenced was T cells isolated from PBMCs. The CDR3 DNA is TGCAGCGTTGATGGAGGGGGCGCGGACACCGGGGAGCTGTTTTTT. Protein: CSVDGGGADTGELFF.